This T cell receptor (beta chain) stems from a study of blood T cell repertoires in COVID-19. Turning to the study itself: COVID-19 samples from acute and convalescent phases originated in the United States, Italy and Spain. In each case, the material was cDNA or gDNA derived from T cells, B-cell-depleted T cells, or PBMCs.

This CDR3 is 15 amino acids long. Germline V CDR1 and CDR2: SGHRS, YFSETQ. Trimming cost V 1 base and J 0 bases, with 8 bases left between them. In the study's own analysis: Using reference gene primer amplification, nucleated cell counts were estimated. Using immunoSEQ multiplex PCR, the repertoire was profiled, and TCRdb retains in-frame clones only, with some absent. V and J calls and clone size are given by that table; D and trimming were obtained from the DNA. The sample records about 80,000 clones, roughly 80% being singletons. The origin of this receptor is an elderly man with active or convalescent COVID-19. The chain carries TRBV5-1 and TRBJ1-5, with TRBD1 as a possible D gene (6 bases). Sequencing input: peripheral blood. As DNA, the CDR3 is TGCGCCAGCAGCTTGTCAGGGGCTAGCAATCAGCCCCAGCATTTT. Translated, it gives CASSLSGASNQPQHF.